The following is a T cell receptor (beta chain) sequence with its context. The antigen is not known. The sample comes from a study of OX40 agonist ivuxolimab in advanced cancers. At the level of the study: Partial responses were seen in three patients, one with hepatocellular carcinoma and two with cutaneous melanoma.

Findings and limits, study-wide: The average count of expanded clones was higher among CD8+ T cells than among CD4+. There were also nonresponders showing low normalized T-cell clonal expansion. No determination was made of the antigen specificity of the expanded peripheral T cells.

The assay was immunoSEQ multiplex PCR, and TCRdb's table has in-frame clones only and misses some. The sample carries about 24,000 clones, 84% recorded once. The sequenced sample was CD4+ or CD8+ T cells sorted from blood, obtained in a trial of the OX40 agonist ivuxolimab. The sequence came from an adult with an advanced solid tumor such as melanoma, head and neck, liver or kidney cancer.

The CDR3 here is CASTQARRAEAFF. The CDR3 bases are TGTGCCAGCACGCAGGCCCGGCGGGCTGAAGCTTTCTTT. V is TRBV2 and J is TRBJ1-1, with unresolved D. Deletions cut 7 bases from V and 6 bases from J, with 15 bases between. The V gene's germline CDR1 is SNHLY and CDR2 FYNNEI. The CDR3 runs 13 residues.